These 4 T cell receptor beta chains originate from one sample sequenced in a study of cytomegalovirus exposure and HLA in healthy donors. The PCR contained 60 Vbeta and 13 Jbeta primers. Clones were read by immunoSEQ multiplex PCR, and TCRdb kept only the in-frame ones, dropping some. The data contain about 120,000 clones, 70% to 80% of them singletons. Source material: PBMCs. These receptors originate from a man aged 25 to 40 in good health and CMV-seronegative.

This clone is a singleton in its sample. The chain recombines TRBV11-3 with TRBJ2-2, with a possible D match to TRBD1 (6 bases). There are 15 residues in the CDR3. Trimming took 5 bases from V and 4 from J, leaving 14 bases between them. Looked up from germline, CDR1 is SGHNT and CDR2 is YENEEA. The CDR3 nucleotides read TGTGCCAGCAGCACTACAGGGTCGATCACCGGGGAGCTGTTTTTT. It codes for CASSTTGSITGELFF.

The genes are TRBV5-4 and TRBJ2-3; perhaps TRBD1 as D (6 bases). Germline CDR1 and CDR2: SGHNT and YYREEE (reference sequence). The length of the CDR3 is 16 residues. Trimming stripped 0 bases from V and 2 bases from J, with 13 bases between. CDR3 sequence reads: CASSLEVGASTDTQYF. For the CDR3, the DNA is TGTGCCAGCAGCTTGGAGGTGGGGGCTTCCACAGATACGCAGTATTTT.

The V call is TRBV30, the J call TRBJ1-2, with no clear D. V was shortened by 2 bases and J by 7 bases, with 11 bases between the two germline ends. CDR1 and CDR2 from the germline V gene are GTSNPN and SVGIG (reference sequence). This CDR3 contains 12 residues. The CDR3 here is CAWSLSNSGYTF. The CDR3 bases are TGTGCCTGGAGTCTGAGTAACAGTGGCTACACCTTC.

The chain carries TRBV19 and TRBJ2-3; 8 positions match TRBD1. Germline V lookup: CDR1 LNHDA, CDR2 SQIVND (reference sequence). Losses at the gene ends were 7 bases for V and 2 bases for J; bases not matched to a gene: 8. The CDR3 sequence is 15 residues long. The CDR3 protein is CASTSDRGYTDTQYF. The CDR3 coding sequence is TGTGCCAGTACCTCTGACAGGGGATACACAGATACGCAGTATTTT.